This T cell receptor (beta chain) comes out of a study of blood T cell repertoires in COVID-19. Germline trimming cut 2 bases from V and 2 bases from J; bases unmatched to any gene: 6. CDR3 length: 15 residues. Germline CDR1 ENHRY, CDR2 SYGVKD. Original processing notes: Estimation of nucleated cell counts relied on the amplification of reference gene primers. Sequencing was performed with immunoSEQ multiplex PCR; in TCRdb, only in-frame clones are kept and a portion is missing. V, J and clone size derive from that table, while D and trimming were established from the DNA sequence. The sample carries hundreds of thousands of clones, 85% to 90% recorded once. Participants reported their clinical history, and cohort assignment relied on those reports.

The J gene is TRBJ2-7, the V gene TRBV10-3, with 7 bases aligning to TRBD1. The sequence derives from a woman in her 30s with acute COVID-19. What was sequenced was PBMCs or T cells enriched from blood (not recorded which). In DNA, the CDR3 is TGTGCCATCAGTGAGAGTAAGGGGGCCCCCTACGAGCAGTACTTC. This encodes CAISESKGAPYEQYF.